This record looks at one T cell receptor beta chain sequence and its context. As yet, its antigen is unknown. Trimming left V 4 bases short and J 1 base short, with 15 bases between. The V gene's germline CDR1 is SGHRS and CDR2 YFSETQ. This CDR3 has 16 amino acids. The making of cDNA relied on 5'RACE with 10-nucleotide random UMIs. TCRdb analysed the 5' RACE reads with MiXCR anew, one entry per CDR3 protein. The top ten hold more than 2.5% of the sample, which has approximately 60,000 distinct CDR3 sequences, 4.1% seen once. PBMCs stored at -80 C, numbering 2 million, were the origin of the unsorted libraries. The entry originates in a study of neurological immune-mediated disorders. Study results and limitations: The absence of any CDR3 amino acid sequence shared by expanded clones across subjects suggests that repertoires were private in all groups. TCR clonal expansion peaked in HTLV-1-associated myelopathy patients and was lowest in multiple sclerosis patients.

The source material was PBMCs. This TCR was sampled from a man aged 50 to 59 with multiple sclerosis. This chain uses TRBV5-1 with TRBJ1-5; tentatively, D is TRBD1 (5 bases). As DNA, the CDR3 is TGCGCCAGCAGCGTTGACAGCCTTGGGAGCAATCAGCCCCAGCATTTT. This sequence encodes CASSVDSLGSNQPQHF.